What follows is one TCR beta chain and its context. The sample comes from a study of blood T cell repertoires in COVID-19. The overall study: COVID-19 samples, acute and convalescent, were from the United States, Italy and Spain. From T cells, B-cell-depleted T cells, or PBMCs came the material, which was cDNA or gDNA.

Methods used by the authors: Quantification of nucleated cells was approximated via reference gene primer amplification. Method: immunoSEQ multiplex PCR; TCRdb's copy keeps in-frame clones and lacks some. That table supplies the V and J calls and clone size; D and trimming were determined from the DNA. The table has approximately 60,000 clones, around 85% seen once. The CDR3 sequence is 16 residues long. From germline, CDR1 is LGHDT and CDR2 YNNKEL (reference sequence). The V and J ends lost 0 bases and 1 base, in that order; junction bases with no gene match: 1. The chain is built from TRBV3-1 (or the pseudogene TRBV3-2) and TRBJ2-3; 10 positions match TRBD2. Sequenced material: peripheral blood. This sequence was found in a man between 60 and 75 years old with acute or convalescent COVID-19. The CDR3 is CASSQDGLAGTDTQYF. The CDR3 region has the DNA TGTGCCAGCAGCCAAGATGGACTAGCGGGCACAGATACGCAGTATTTT.